This T cell receptor (beta chain) was documented in a study of immune heterogeneity within non-small cell lung tumors listed by TCRdb under 2018. Background on the whole study: By histology, the tumors included roughly 11 non-squamous carcinomas, several squamous cell carcinomas and 1 tumor not otherwise specified. To examine intratumoral immune heterogeneity, the study used whole-exome sequencing, RNA-seq and TCR beta repertoire sequencing on multiple spatially distinct regions of each NSCLC tumor. TCR repertoires were analyzed from roughly 53 tumor loci of some 15 patients, whereas transcriptome data were available for only approximately 41 loci from about 11 patients. Binding of neoantigens to the HLA alleles of each patient was predicted with netMHCpan-3.0 for mutant peptides of 8 to 11 amino acids. The study at large found these results: Local T-cell repertoire clonality showed a statistically significant but moderate positive correlation with local tumor mutational burden (R about 0.34). Within a patient, identical dominant CDR3B clonotypes were found to recur across loci, yet unique high-frequency clones were also harbored in different tumor locations. High-frequency TCR beta clonotypes were largely distinct between individual patients.

This clonotype is judged medium-sized (0.01 to 0.1%). What antigen it recognizes has not been identified. No much larger clone exists at a distance of one base, and base qualities are not known. A multiplex PCR system amplified the TCR beta CDR3 region, with a first 10-cycle round using 32 V-gene forward and 13 J-gene reverse primers. First-round PCR used a QIAGEN Multiplex PCR Kit, and primer sequences were filed in Chinese patent CN105087789A. Illumina universal primers were added in a second PCR round performed with the Phusion High-Fidelity PCR Kit. The TCR libraries underwent paired-end sequencing with a read length of 151 bp on the Illumina HiSeq X Ten platform. The authors' analysis ran thus. Reads without multiplex PCR primers were removed using Cutadapt, read pairs were merged using PEAR, and CDR3 regions were called using MiXCR with default settings. Repertoire diversity was assessed by Shannon entropy, and clonality was calculated as one minus the Shannon entropy divided by the ln of the count of productive unique sequences. Clonotypes at a frequency of at least 0.5% were defined as dominant or high-frequency T-cell clones. TCRdb reanalyzed the raw reads on its own, using fastp at Q25 for trimming and MiXCR for clone calling, and kept in-frame beta chains. One record per CDR3 amino acid sequence lists the most common genes and DNA. The V and J calls follow TCRdb's processing rather than the paper's. In all, the sample holds roughly 14,000 distinct CDR3 sequences, and approximately 30% of those were seen once. The top ten hold less than 4.5% of the sample.

In the germline V gene (reference sequence), CDR1 corresponds to DFQATT and CDR2 to SNEGSKA. Including the terminal cysteine and phenylalanine, the CDR3 comprises 13 residues. Just CDR3 DNA is preserved here, 39 bases in frame from base 1. V is clipped by 3 bases and J by 8 bases, and the sequence between their germline boundaries is 16 bases long. The TCR template was genomic DNA extracted from bulk tumor tissue, and 450 to 750 ng of gDNA was amplified for each sample. During surgery, multiple biopsies were taken from each primary tumor, with sampling sites spaced as far apart as possible within the tumor mass. Patients in the study cohort, which was described as untreated, were newly diagnosed NSCLC cases going through curative surgery. The donor group was made up of some 15 newly diagnosed non-small cell lung cancer patients undergoing surgery with curative intent. The resected tumor masses were reviewed by two independent pathologists. Sequencing was performed only on DNA and RNA samples of high quality.

Sequences were obtained from lung tumor tissue. The rearrangement combines TRBV20-1 with TRBJ1-2, with a tentative D gene TRBD1 over 6 matching bases. This TCR was sampled from a man aged 35-49 years with non-small cell lung cancer. CDR3 loop: CSASDRSIRGYTF. The nucleotide sequence is TGCAGTGCTAGCGACAGGTCGATACGGGGCTACACCTTC.